This T cell receptor (beta chain) came from a study of monozygotic twins with inflammatory bowel disease. Whole blood that had not undergone T cell sorting provided the isolated total RNA. CDR1 is SGHTA and CDR2 is FQGNSA in the germline V gene. CDR3 length equals 15 residues. Every TCR library consumed about 3,800 ng of total RNA. Nested PCRs (16 and 9 cycles, two total) were applied to TCRalpha and TCRbeta cDNA. TCRdb derives one entry per CDR3 protein from the 5' RACE reads, leaving out DNA. The table gives more than 300,000 distinct CDR3 sequences; the top ten clones make up 5.5% to 6.5% of it. The rearrangement uses TRBV7-2 and TRBJ1-1; there is no DNA to check the TCRdb D call of TRBD1. The TCR was taken from a human donor with ulcerative colitis or Crohn's disease, or a healthy co-twin of an affected twin (not recorded which). The sample comprised blood. The CDR3 sequence is CASSYRTGAADEAFF.